This is a list of T cell receptor beta chains from one sample in a study of T cells in Graves' hyperthyroidism and ophthalmopathy. TCRdb fed the multiplex PCR reads into MiXCR, producing one record per CDR3 protein. Here the sample spans roughly 700,000 distinct CDR3 sequences, 13% to 15% being singletons. The sequencing sample was made of blood. The receptors here all came from a woman between 18 and 29 years old with Graves' hyperthyroidism. Each CDR3 is given with its conserved first and last residue. A D gene is named only where the DNA matches it firmly. The size field is filled for only some rows; it gives once, few, many or a size class.

v_call: TRBV20-1; j_call: TRBJ2-7; d_call: TRBD2; clone_size: -; cdr3_aa: CSAEFGNSGGEQYF; cdr3_nt: TGCAGTGCCGAATTCGGGAACAGCGGGGGAGAGCAGTACTTC
v_call: TRBV13; j_call: TRBJ1-1; d_call: -; clone_size: many; cdr3_aa: CASSLVRVGTEAFF; cdr3_nt: TGTGCCAGCAGCTTAGTACGAGTGGGAACTGAAGCTTTCTTT
v_call: TRBV12-3/TRBV12-4; j_call: TRBJ2-3; d_call: -; clone_size: few; cdr3_aa: CASKGGVVNTQYF; cdr3_nt: TGTGCCTCTAAGGGGGGAGTGGTGAATACGCAGTATTTT
v_call: TRBV19; j_call: TRBJ2-7; d_call: TRBD2; clone_size: few; cdr3_aa: CASSINIGLAGGPSYEQYF; cdr3_nt: TGTGCCAGTAGTATAAATATCGGACTAGCGGGAGGGCCCTCCTACGAGCAGTACTTC
v_call: TRBV11-2; j_call: TRBJ2-5; d_call: TRBD2; clone_size: -; cdr3_aa: CASSLARLAGGLEGTQYF; cdr3_nt: TGTGCCAGCAGCTTAGCGAGGCTAGCGGGAGGGCTCGAGGGGACCCAGTACTTC
v_call: TRBV20-1; j_call: TRBJ2-1; d_call: TRBD2; clone_size: -; cdr3_aa: CSAAHGLAGVNEQFF; cdr3_nt: TGCAGTGCTGCCCACGGGCTAGCGGGAGTTAATGAGCAGTTCTTC
v_call: TRBV19; j_call: TRBJ2-1; d_call: -; clone_size: few; cdr3_aa: CASSIGGVYNEQFF; cdr3_nt: TGTGCCAGTAGTATAGGCGGGGTTTACAATGAGCAGTTCTTC
v_call: TRBV30; j_call: TRBJ1-1; d_call: -; clone_size: many; cdr3_aa: CAWSLGGISTEAFF; cdr3_nt: TGTGCCTGGAGTCTTGGGGGGATCAGCACTGAAGCTTTCTTT
v_call: TRBV6-2/TRBV6-3; j_call: TRBJ1-1; d_call: -; clone_size: many; cdr3_aa: CASSYSGDWDTEAFF; cdr3_nt: TGTGCCAGCAGTTACTCTGGGGACTGGGACACTGAAGCTTTCTTT
v_call: TRBV7-3; j_call: TRBJ1-1; d_call: -; clone_size: -; cdr3_aa: CASSLVRGPQAEAFF; cdr3_nt: TGTGCCAGCAGCTTAGTGCGGGGGCCCCAGGCTGAAGCTTTCTTT
v_call: TRBV7-9; j_call: TRBJ2-1; d_call: -; clone_size: many; cdr3_aa: CASSPDGRGNEQFF; cdr3_nt: TGTGCCAGCAGCCCCGATGGAAGGGGCAATGAGCAGTTCTTC
v_call: TRBV6-1; j_call: TRBJ2-2; d_call: -; clone_size: few; cdr3_aa: CASTTGGTGELFF; cdr3_nt: TGTGCCAGCACTACCGGTGGGACCGGGGAGCTGTTTTTT
v_call: TRBV6-2/TRBV6-3; j_call: TRBJ2-1; d_call: TRBD1; clone_size: once; cdr3_aa: CASSTAWLSGGSYNEQFF; cdr3_nt: TGTGCCAGCAGTACCGCTTGGTTGTCAGGGGGCTCCTACAATGAGCAGTTCTTC
v_call: TRBV6-5; j_call: TRBJ2-2; d_call: TRBD2; clone_size: few; cdr3_aa: CASSYEGTSGPNTGELFF; cdr3_nt: TGTGCCAGCAGTTACGAAGGGACTAGCGGACCTAACACCGGGGAGCTGTTTTTT
v_call: TRBV6-1; j_call: TRBJ1-2; d_call: -; clone_size: many; cdr3_aa: CASSYPPQQGYSYGYTF; cdr3_nt: TGTGCCAGCAGTTACCCGCCTCAACAGGGCTACTCCTATGGCTACACCTTC
v_call: TRBV30; j_call: TRBJ1-4; d_call: TRBD1; clone_size: many; cdr3_aa: CAWRDRGEKLFF; cdr3_nt: TGTGCCTGGAGGGACAGGGGAGAAAAACTGTTTTTT
v_call: TRBV20-1; j_call: TRBJ2-7; d_call: -; clone_size: -; cdr3_aa: CSARDRVVGDHSYEQYF; cdr3_nt: TGCAGTGCTAGAGATCGAGTTGTGGGAGACCACTCCTACGAGCAGTACTTC
v_call: TRBV2; j_call: TRBJ1-2; d_call: -; clone_size: -; cdr3_aa: CASSRQTDYGYTF; cdr3_nt: TGTGCCAGCAGTAGGCAGACCGACTATGGCTACACCTTC
v_call: TRBV7-2; j_call: TRBJ1-5; d_call: TRBD1; clone_size: few; cdr3_aa: CASSSDRGAQPQHF; cdr3_nt: TGTGCCAGCAGCTCGGACAGGGGGGCTCAGCCCCAGCATTTT
v_call: TRBV7-2; j_call: TRBJ2-7; d_call: -; clone_size: -; cdr3_aa: CASSFYICSARPQGAYEQYF; cdr3_nt: -
v_call: TRBV10-3; j_call: TRBJ2-1; d_call: -; clone_size: few; cdr3_aa: CAISVDGQEQFF; cdr3_nt: TGTGCCATCAGTGTCGACGGACAGGAGCAGTTCTTC
v_call: TRBV10-3; j_call: TRBJ2-3; d_call: -; clone_size: -; cdr3_aa: CAISGQGGPADTQYF; cdr3_nt: TGTGCCATCAGTGGGCAGGGCGGCCCCGCAGATACGCAGTATTTT
v_call: TRBV18; j_call: TRBJ1-1; d_call: -; clone_size: many; cdr3_aa: CASSPRTRSGNTEAFF; cdr3_nt: TGTGCCAGCTCACCCCGGACGAGATCGGGGAACACTGAAGCTTTCTTT
v_call: TRBV7-2; j_call: TRBJ2-7; d_call: -; clone_size: many; cdr3_aa: CASSFPGSREQYF; cdr3_nt: TGTGCCAGCAGCTTCCCGGGATCGAGGGAGCAGTACTTC
v_call: TRBV5-1; j_call: TRBJ2-2; d_call: -; clone_size: once; cdr3_aa: CASSLHREEITGELFF; cdr3_nt: TGCGCCAGCAGCCTTCACAGAGAGGAAATCACCGGGGAGCTGTTTTTT
v_call: TRBV7-9; j_call: TRBJ2-1; d_call: -; clone_size: many; cdr3_aa: CASSVRGGEQFF; cdr3_nt: TGTGCCAGCAGCGTAAGGGGCGGTGAGCAGTTCTTC
v_call: TRBV6-5; j_call: TRBJ1-5; d_call: -; clone_size: many; cdr3_aa: CASSYRGGSSNQPQHF; cdr3_nt: TGTGCCAGCAGTTACCGGGGAGGTAGTAGCAATCAGCCCCAGCATTTT
v_call: TRBV3-1; j_call: TRBJ2-7; d_call: -; clone_size: many; cdr3_aa: CASSQDSITEQYF; cdr3_nt: TGTGCCAGCAGCCAAGATTCGATTACCGAGCAGTACTTC
v_call: TRBV5-5; j_call: TRBJ2-1; d_call: TRBD2; clone_size: few; cdr3_aa: CASSFGAGNSYNEQFF; cdr3_nt: TGTGCCAGCAGCTTCGGAGCGGGGAACTCCTACAATGAGCAGTTCTTC
v_call: TRBV9; j_call: TRBJ2-1; d_call: -; clone_size: many; cdr3_aa: CASSVGTGTYNEQFF; cdr3_nt: TGTGCCAGCAGCGTAGGGACGGGAACCTACAATGAGCAGTTCTTC
v_call: TRBV28; j_call: TRBJ2-7; d_call: -; clone_size: many; cdr3_aa: CASSPIAGVAYEQYF; cdr3_nt: TGTGCCAGCAGTCCCATCGCAGGGGTTGCGTACGAGCAGTACTTC
v_call: TRBV28; j_call: TRBJ2-4; d_call: -; clone_size: -; cdr3_aa: CASGVVGGNIQYF; cdr3_nt: TGTGCCAGCGGGGTCGTAGGGGGAAACATTCAGTACTTC